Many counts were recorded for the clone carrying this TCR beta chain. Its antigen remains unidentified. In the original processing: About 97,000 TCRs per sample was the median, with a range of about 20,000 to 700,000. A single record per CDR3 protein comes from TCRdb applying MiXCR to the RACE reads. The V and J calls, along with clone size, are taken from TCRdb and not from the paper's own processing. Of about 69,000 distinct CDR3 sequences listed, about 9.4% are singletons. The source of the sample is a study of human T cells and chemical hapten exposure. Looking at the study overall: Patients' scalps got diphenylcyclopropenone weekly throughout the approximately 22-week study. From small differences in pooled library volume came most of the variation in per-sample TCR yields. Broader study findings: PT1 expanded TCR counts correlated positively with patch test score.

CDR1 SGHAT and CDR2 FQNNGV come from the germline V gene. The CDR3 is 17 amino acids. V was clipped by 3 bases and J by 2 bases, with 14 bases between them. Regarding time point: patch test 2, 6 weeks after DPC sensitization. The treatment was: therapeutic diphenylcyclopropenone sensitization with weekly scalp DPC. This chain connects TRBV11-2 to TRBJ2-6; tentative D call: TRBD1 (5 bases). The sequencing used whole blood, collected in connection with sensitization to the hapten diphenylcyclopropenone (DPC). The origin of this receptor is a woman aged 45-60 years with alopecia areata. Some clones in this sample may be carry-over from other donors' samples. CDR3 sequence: CASSLFGGAAGANVLTF. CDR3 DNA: TGTGCCAGCAGCTTGTTCGGTGGGGCAGCTGGGGCCAACGTCCTGACTTTC.